This is a list of T cell receptor beta chains from one sample in a study of blood T cell repertoires in COVID-19. Generated by immunoSEQ multiplex PCR, the TCRdb table keeps only in-frame clones and is missing some. The sample shows about 480,000 clones, 85% to 90% of them seen only once. The sequenced sample consisted of PBMCs or T cells enriched from blood (not recorded which). The source is a woman aged 35 to 49 who had recovered from COVID-19. CDR3s include the opening cysteine and the closing phenylalanine or tryptophan. Each record gives: clone size, J gene, D gene, CDR3 length, V gene, CDR3 protein, CDR3 DNA. The D gene is left open where the match is weak. Clone size is shown for a subset of rows, as once, few, many or a class of expanded clone.

>NA|TRBJ2-1|TRBD2|15|TRBV7-2
CASSAGLAAIREQFF
TGTGCCAGCAGCGCGGGACTAGCGGCCATCAGGGAGCAGTTCTTC
>NA|TRBJ1-5|NA|15|TRBV11-2
CASSPGNGGIQPQHF
TGTGCCAGCAGCCCAGGGAACGGGGGGATACAGCCCCAGCATTTT
>NA|TRBJ1-3|NA|17|TRBV7-2
CASSSSQLHLSGNTIYF
TGTGCCAGCAGCTCTTCACAGCTACACCTCTCTGGAAACACCATATATTTT
>NA|TRBJ1-5|NA|14|TRBV3-1/TRBV3-2
CASSPQVANQPQHF
TGTGCCAGCAGCCCACAGGTAGCCAATCAGCCCCAGCATTTT
>NA|TRBJ2-7|NA|13|TRBV6-2/TRBV6-3
CASSYSPSGEQYF
TGTGCCAGCAGTTACTCCCCCTCGGGCGAGCAGTACTTC
>NA|TRBJ1-1|NA|15|TRBV10-3
CAISEDGGLTTEAFF
TGTGCCATCAGTGAGGATGGGGGACTGACCACTGAAGCTTTCTTT
>NA|TRBJ2-7|TRBD1|15|TRBV5-4
CASSLTGTGTYEQYF
TGTGCCAGCAGCTTAACCGGGACAGGGACCTACGAGCAGTACTTC
>NA|TRBJ2-7|TRBD2|17|TRBV4-1
CASSRRLAGEDSWEQYF
TGCGCCAGCAGCCGAAGACTAGCGGGAGAGGATTCGTGGGAGCAGTACTTC
>once|TRBJ2-1|TRBD2|15|TRBV20-1
CSASRDRGWREGLFF
TGCAGTGCTAGTCGGGACCGAGGTTGGCGGGAGGGCTTGTTCTTC
>NA|TRBJ2-2|NA|15|TRBV7-9
CASSPKAVVSGELFF
TGTGCCAGCAGTCCTAAGGCGGTAGTGTCCGGGGAGCTGTTTTTT
>few|TRBJ2-2|NA|12|TRBV27
CASSLNTGELFF
TGTGCCAGCAGTCTCAACACCGGGGAGCTGTTTTTT
>NA|TRBJ2-1|TRBD2|15|TRBV5-1
CASSLVSGGYNEQFF
TGCGCCAGCAGCTTGGTTTCGGGAGGGTACAATGAGCAGTTCTTC
>NA|TRBJ1-5|TRBD1|19|TRBV7-2
CASSSQTDRGYQGGQPQHF
TGTGCCAGCAGCTCCCAGACGGACAGGGGATACCAGGGGGGTCAGCCCCAGCATTTT
>once|TRBJ2-3|NA|14|TRBV27
CASSYLGGADTQYF
TGTGCCAGCAGTTACCTCGGGGGTGCAGATACGCAGTATTTT
>NA|TRBJ2-4|NA|11|TRBV30
CAWGGTPIQYF
TGTGCCTGGGGGGGGACTCCCATTCAGTACTTC
>NA|TRBJ2-1|TRBD2|15|TRBV7-2
CASSLQLAGPGEQFF
TGTGCCAGCAGCTTACAACTAGCGGGGCCCGGGGAGCAGTTCTTC
>NA|TRBJ1-4|NA|13|TRBV29-1
CSVGGGTNEKLFF
TGCAGCGTCGGGGGAGGGACTAATGAAAAACTGTTTTTT
>NA|TRBJ1-2|NA|11|TRBV5-6
CASTSYYGYTF
TGTGCCAGCACCTCCTACTATGGCTACACCTTC
>NA|TRBJ1-2|NA|15|TRBV15
CATSIYSGGNWGYTF
TGTGCCACCAGTATTTACTCAGGAGGTAACTGGGGCTACACCTTC
>NA|TRBJ2-5|NA|13|TRBV5-5
CATDRSGGETQYF
TGTGCCACCGACAGGTCGGGGGGAGAGACCCAGTACTTC
>NA|TRBJ1-1|NA|14|TRBV10-2
CASSESPRETEAFF
TGCGCCAGCAGTGAGTCCCCCAGGGAAACTGAAGCTTTCTTT
>NA|TRBJ2-3|TRBD1|12|TRBV6-5
CATRDSADTQYF
TGTGCCACCCGGGACAGCGCAGATACGCAGTATTTT
>few|TRBJ2-1|TRBD2|18|TRBV7-9
CASSLPLRLAGGLNEQFF
TGTGCCAGCAGCTTACCCCTCCGACTCGCGGGGGGCCTCAATGAGCAGTTCTTC
>NA|TRBJ2-3|NA|13|TRBV9
CASSVGQADTQYF
TGTGCCAGCAGCGTAGGCCAGGCAGATACGCAGTATTTT
>few|TRBJ1-5|NA|15|TRBV10-3
CAISESETVAQPQHF
TGTGCCATCAGTGAGTCGGAAACTGTAGCTCAGCCCCAGCATTTT
>NA|TRBJ2-2|TRBD1|15|TRBV2
CASRAGQGRTGELFF
TGTGCCAGCAGGGCGGGACAGGGAAGGACCGGGGAGCTGTTTTTT
>NA|TRBJ2-3|TRBD2|15|TRBV9
CASSVDSGGTDTQYF
TGTGCCAGCAGCGTAGACAGCGGGGGGACAGATACGCAGTATTTT
>NA|TRBJ2-3|NA|15|TRBV2
CASSRQDSRTDTQYF
TGTGCCAGCAGTCGTCAAGACAGCCGCACAGATACGCAGTATTTT
>NA|TRBJ2-3|NA|12|TRBV2
CASSLSVNTQYF
TGTGCCAGTTCCCTCTCGGTAAATACGCAGTATTTT
>NA|TRBJ2-3|NA|16|TRBV7-9
CASSPSAGVRGDTQYF
TGTGCCAGCAGCCCCTCCGCCGGAGTCAGAGGGGATACGCAGTATTTT
>NA|TRBJ1-3|NA|16|TRBV7-9
CASSLEGLISGNTIYF
TGTGCCAGCAGCTTAGAGGGACTCATCTCTGGAAACACCATATATTTT
>NA|TRBJ1-2|NA|16|TRBV9
CASSVVPPPRGYGYTF
TGTGCCAGCAGCGTAGTCCCTCCCCCAAGGGGCTATGGCTACACCTTC
>NA|TRBJ1-1|NA|16|TRBV27
CASSLNRKQLNTEAFF
TGTGCCAGCAGTTTAAATCGTAAACAACTAAACACTGAAGCTTTCTTT
>NA|TRBJ1-2|NA|13|TRBV2
CASSATGNYGYTF
TGTGCCAGCAGTGCCACCGGGAACTATGGCTACACCTTC
>NA|TRBJ2-4|TRBD1|16|TRBV4-1
CASSSPGTGSKNIQYF
TGCGCCAGCAGCTCGCCCGGGACAGGGTCCAAAAACATTCAGTACTTC
>NA|TRBJ2-1|NA|15|TRBV9
CASSESVRTYNEQFF
TGTGCCAGCAGCGAAAGCGTTAGGACCTACAATGAGCAGTTCTTC
>once|TRBJ1-2|NA|15|TRBV19
CASNLYAQGYYGYTF
TGTGCCAGTAATCTATATGCCCAGGGTTACTATGGCTACACCTTC
>NA|TRBJ1-1|NA|11|TRBV5-6
CASSRQTEAFF
TGTGCCAGCAGCCGACAGACTGAAGCTTTCTTT
>NA|TRBJ2-5|TRBD2|16|TRBV2
CASSGATSGQQETQYF
TGTGCCAGCAGTGGAGCGACTAGCGGGCAGCAAGAGACCCAGTACTTC
>NA|TRBJ2-1|NA|17|TRBV4-3
CASSQDMRLVSYNEQFF
TGCGCCAGCAGCCAAGATATGCGATTAGTGTCCTACAATGAGCAGTTCTTC
>NA|TRBJ1-3|NA|17|TRBV5-4
CASSLDGASNSGNTIYF
TGTGCCAGCAGCTTGGATGGGGCATCTAACTCTGGAAACACCATATATTTT
>NA|TRBJ1-3|NA|18|TRBV5-3
CARTDRVVIRNGGDTIYF
TGTGCCAGAACCGACCGAGTGGTCATCAGAAACGGGGGGGACACCATATATTTT
>NA|TRBJ2-1|TRBD2|17|TRBV27
CASSLGPPSGRATEQFF
TGTGCCAGCAGTTTAGGGCCCCCTAGCGGGAGGGCCACTGAGCAGTTCTTC
>NA|TRBJ1-1|TRBD1|17|TRBV13
CASSPQGQGRVNTEAFF
TGTGCCAGCAGCCCTCAGGGACAGGGTAGGGTGAACACTGAAGCTTTCTTT
>NA|TRBJ1-5|TRBD1|13|TRBV7-2
CASSWGQLQPQHF
TGTGCCAGCAGCTGGGGACAGTTGCAGCCCCAGCATTTT